Sequencing of this T cell receptor beta chain was carried out in a study of T cells in Graves' hyperthyroidism and ophthalmopathy. This CDR3 contains 14 residues. Germline V CDR1 and CDR2: MDHEN, SYDVKM. V was cut by 2 bases and J by 8 bases, with 15 bases left in between. TCR beta CDR3 sequences were amplified from RNA transcripts. Initially, a first-round RT-PCR of the TCR CDR3 employed the HTBI primer set. TCRdb recomputed calls from the multiplex PCR reads with MiXCR, one row per CDR3 protein. The sample records 300,000 to 400,000 distinct CDR3 sequences, 14% being singletons. This clonotype came up many times.

Source material: blood. The V call is TRBV28, the J call TRBJ1-2; D may be TRBD1 (6 bases). The sequence was obtained from a woman in her 30s with Graves' ophthalmopathy. The CDR3 region has the DNA TGTGCCAGCAGTTTAGGGGGGGCGTCTCGAGGCTACACCTTC. It yields the protein CASSLGGASRGYTF.